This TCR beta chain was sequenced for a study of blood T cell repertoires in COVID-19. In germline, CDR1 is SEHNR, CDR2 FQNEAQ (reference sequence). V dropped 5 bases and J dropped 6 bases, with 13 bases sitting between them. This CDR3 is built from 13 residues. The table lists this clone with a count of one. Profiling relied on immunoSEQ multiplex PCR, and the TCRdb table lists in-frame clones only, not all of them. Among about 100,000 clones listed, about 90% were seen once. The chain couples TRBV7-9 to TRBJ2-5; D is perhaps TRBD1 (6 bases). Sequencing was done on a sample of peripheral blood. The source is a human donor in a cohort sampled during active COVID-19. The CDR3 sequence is CASSQRTAKTQYF. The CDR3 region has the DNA TGTGCCAGCAGCCAAAGGACAGCAAAGACCCAGTACTTC.